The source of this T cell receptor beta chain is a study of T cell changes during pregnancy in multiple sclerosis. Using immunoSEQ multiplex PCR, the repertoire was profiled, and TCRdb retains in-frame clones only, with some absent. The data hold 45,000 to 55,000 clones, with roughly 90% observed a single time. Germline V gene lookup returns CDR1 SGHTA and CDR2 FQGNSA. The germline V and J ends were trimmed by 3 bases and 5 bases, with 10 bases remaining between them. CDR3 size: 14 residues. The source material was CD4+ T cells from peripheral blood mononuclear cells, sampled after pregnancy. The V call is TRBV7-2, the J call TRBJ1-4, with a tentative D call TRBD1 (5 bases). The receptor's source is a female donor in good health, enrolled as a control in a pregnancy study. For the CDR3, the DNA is TGTGCCAGCAGCTTTCAGGGTGGGAATGAAAAACTGTTTTTT. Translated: CASSFQGGNEKLFF.